Sequencing of this T cell receptor (beta chain) was carried out in a study of shared clonotypes between healthy human individuals. The CDR3 sequence is 15 residues long. Trimming took 4 bases from V and 6 from J; bases not matched to a gene: 7. Germline CDR1 is SGHRS and CDR2 is YFSETQ. The protocol was immunoSEQ multiplex PCR, while the TCRdb copy is restricted to in-frame clones and leaves out a portion. The sample holds under 550,000 clones, almost 97% seen once. J is TRBJ1-5 and V is TRBV5-1, with TRBD1 identical over 10 bases. The source is a woman between 25 and 40 years old in good health. The specimen was naive CD4+ T cells sorted from blood. Subset of the sample: CD45RA+ positively selected. The CDR3 nucleotides read TGCGCCAGCAGCCCCGACAGGGGGCAAGGTCAGCCCCAGCATTTT. It is translated as CASSPDRGQGQPQHF.